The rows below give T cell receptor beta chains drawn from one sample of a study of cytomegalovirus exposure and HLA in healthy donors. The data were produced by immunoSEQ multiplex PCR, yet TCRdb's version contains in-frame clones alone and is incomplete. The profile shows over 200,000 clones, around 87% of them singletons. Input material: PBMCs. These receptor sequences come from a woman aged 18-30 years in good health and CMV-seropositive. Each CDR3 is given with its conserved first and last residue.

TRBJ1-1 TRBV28 CASRMDRSNTEAFF
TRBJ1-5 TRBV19 CASSIGQGINQPQHF
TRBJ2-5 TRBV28 CASSLAGGSETQYF
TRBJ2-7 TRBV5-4 CASSLVPGSYEQYF
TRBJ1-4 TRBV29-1 CSVAGGGTVEKLFF
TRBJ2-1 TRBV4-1 CASSQGPLAGVDNEQFF
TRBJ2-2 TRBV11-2 CASRPPGQRIRELFF
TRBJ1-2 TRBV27 CASSLFRGYGYTF
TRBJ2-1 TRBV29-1 CSVLPRGSSYNEQFF
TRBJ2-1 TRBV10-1 CASSPGGRYNEQFF
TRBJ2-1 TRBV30 CAWTPGLGLAGGDEQFF
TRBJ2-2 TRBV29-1 CSVVWQGSNTGELFF
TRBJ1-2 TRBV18 CASSPGDSSGFGYTF
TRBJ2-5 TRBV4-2 CASSQELAGGPDVETQYF
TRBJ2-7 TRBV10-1 CASTGTGSYEQYF
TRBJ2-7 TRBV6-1 CASSGVFSGDTYEQYF
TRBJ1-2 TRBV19 CASSSDRGYGYTF
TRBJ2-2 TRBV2 CASSEGILGGPTGELFF
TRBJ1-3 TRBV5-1 CASSLAGYSGNTIYF
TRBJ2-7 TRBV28 CATQFRDSTYEQYF
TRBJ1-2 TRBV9 CASSVAVSDGYTF
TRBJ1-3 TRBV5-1 CASSLVTGFSGNTIYF
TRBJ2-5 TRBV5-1 CASSRQGTGQETQYF
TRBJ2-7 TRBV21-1 CASRTDFTESSYEQYF
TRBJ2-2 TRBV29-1 CSVELGDTGELFF
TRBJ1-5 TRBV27 CASIETGGLSNQPQHF
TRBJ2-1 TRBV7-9 CASNPTGYPYNEQFF
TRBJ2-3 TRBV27 CASSLGWAGVGDTQYF
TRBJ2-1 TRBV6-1 CASSEVAGRMGEQFF
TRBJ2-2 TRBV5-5 CASSYPGLAGVTGELFF
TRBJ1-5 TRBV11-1 CASSPTNTNQPQHF
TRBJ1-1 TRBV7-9 CASSPSDSQSF
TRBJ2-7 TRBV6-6 CASSYWREGEQYF
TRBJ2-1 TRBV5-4 CASSTLAGGPGNEQFF
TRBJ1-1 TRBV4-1 CASSQRTGGKLDTEAFF
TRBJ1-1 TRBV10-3 CAISESGSRAFF
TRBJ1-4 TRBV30 CAWSGRTNEKLFF
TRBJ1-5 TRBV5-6 CASSLRDTYSNQPQHF
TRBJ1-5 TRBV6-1 CASSVTAGNQPQHF
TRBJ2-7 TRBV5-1 CASSLGTGNYEQYF
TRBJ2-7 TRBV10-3 CAISGQGYEQYF
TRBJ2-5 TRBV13 CASSFAGYETQYF
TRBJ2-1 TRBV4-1 CASSQPEGLADYSYNEQFF
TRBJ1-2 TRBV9 CASSVEQGSGYTF
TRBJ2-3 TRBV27 CASRSSGGYTDTQYF
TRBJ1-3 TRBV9 CASSSGGLRGNTIYF
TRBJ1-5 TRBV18 CASSPSGTANQPQHF